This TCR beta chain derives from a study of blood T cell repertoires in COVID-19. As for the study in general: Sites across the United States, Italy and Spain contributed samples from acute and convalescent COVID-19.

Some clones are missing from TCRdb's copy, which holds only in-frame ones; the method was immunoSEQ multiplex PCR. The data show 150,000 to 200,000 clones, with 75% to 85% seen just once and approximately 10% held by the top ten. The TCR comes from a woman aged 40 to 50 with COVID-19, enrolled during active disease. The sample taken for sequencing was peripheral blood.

CDR3 DNA: TGTGCCAGCTCACCGAAAAGCCGGGACAGGGTGGATTCACCCCTCCACTTT. Residues: CASSPKSRDRVDSPLHF. The chain carries TRBV18 and TRBJ1-6, with 9 bases lining up with TRBD1. With 3 bases clipped from V and 8 bases from J, the junction kept 11 bases outside the gene matches. The germline gives CDR1 KGHSH, CDR2 LQKENI. The CDR3 runs to 17 residues.